This TCR beta chain came from a study of blood T cell repertoires in COVID-19. Study summary: From the United States, Italy and Spain came samples of acute and convalescent COVID-19. Sources were T cells, B-cell-depleted T cells, or PBMCs; the material itself was cDNA or gDNA.

In the original workflow: Cell counts per sample came from amplifying reference gene primers. Assay used: immunoSEQ multiplex PCR; TCRdb lists only in-frame clones, some missing. V and J calls and clone size are copied from that table; D and trimming were computed from the DNA. The data show almost 55,000 clones, roughly 85% seen once. Germline V CDR1 and CDR2: MNHEY, SVGEGT. Trimming left V 2 bases short and J 8 bases short, with 16 bases between. CDR3 length: 15 residues. Sequencing was performed on peripheral blood. The TCR was taken from a human donor in a cohort sampled during active COVID-19. The V gene is TRBV6-2 or TRBV6-3, the J gene TRBJ1-5, with D maybe TRBD1 (5 bases). Here the CDR3 reads CASSYVGATGEPQHF. The CDR3 nucleotides read TGTGCCAGCAGTTACGTAGGGGCGACTGGGGAGCCCCAGCATTTT.